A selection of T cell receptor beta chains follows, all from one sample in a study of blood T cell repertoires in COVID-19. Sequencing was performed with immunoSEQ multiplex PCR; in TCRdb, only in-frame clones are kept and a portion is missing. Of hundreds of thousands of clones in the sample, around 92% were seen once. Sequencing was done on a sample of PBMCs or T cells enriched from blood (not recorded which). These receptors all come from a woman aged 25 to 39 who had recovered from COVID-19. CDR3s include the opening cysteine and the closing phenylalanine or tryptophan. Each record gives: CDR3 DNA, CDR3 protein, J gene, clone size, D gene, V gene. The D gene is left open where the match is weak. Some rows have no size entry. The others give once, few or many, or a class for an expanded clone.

TGCAGCGTTGAAAGACTAGCCACCGGGGTTGACAATGAGCAGTTCTTC	CSVERLATGVDNEQFF	TRBJ2-1	.	TRBD2	TRBV29-1
TGTGCCTGGAGTCCCTGGACAGGGCCAGGCTACACCTTC	CAWSPWTGPGYTF	TRBJ1-2	.	TRBD1	TRBV30
TGCGCCCACCCACCCAGTGTCTATAATTCACCCCTCCACTTT	CAHPPSVYNSPLHF	TRBJ1-6	.	.	TRBV10-1
TGTGCCAGCAGCTTAGATGGACTGACCTTAATGAACACTGAAGCTTTCTTT	CASSLDGLTLMNTEAFF	TRBJ1-1	.	.	TRBV7-8
TGTGCCAGCAGCTTAGAAGGGTCCGGACAATGGGGAAAACTGTTTTTT	CASSLEGSGQWGKLFF	TRBJ1-4	.	.	TRBV7-6
TGTGCCAGTAGTACACCCGGGACAGGGCGCCAGCCCCAGCATTTT	CASSTPGTGRQPQHF	TRBJ1-5	.	TRBD1	TRBV19
TGTGCCAGCAGCTCTCATGGGACTAGCGGGACCTACAATGAGCAGTTCTTC	CASSSHGTSGTYNEQFF	TRBJ2-1	.	TRBD2	TRBV7-2
TGCAGCGTTTCTCGGGACAGGGGACACAATGAGCAGTTCTTC	CSVSRDRGHNEQFF	TRBJ2-1	.	TRBD1	TRBV29-1
TGTGCCAGCAGCCCTAGCGGGAGCACCTACGAGCAGTACTTC	CASSPSGSTYEQYF	TRBJ2-7	.	TRBD2	TRBV3-1/TRBV3-2
TGTGCCAGCAGCTTAACGGTAGTAGCGGGGTTTACAGATACGCAGTATTTT	CASSLTVVAGFTDTQYF	TRBJ2-3	.	TRBD2	TRBV7-3
TGTGCCAGCAGCGAACATAGCGGGCAAGAGACCCAGTACTTC	CASSEHSGQETQYF	TRBJ2-5	.	TRBD2	TRBV9
TGCGCCAGCAGCCTTGATCCGGGACAGACCATGAACACTGAAGCTTTCTTT	CASSLDPGQTMNTEAFF	TRBJ1-1	.	TRBD1	TRBV4-3
TGTGCCTGGAGTGACAGGGGGCTTGGGACCCAGTACTTC	CAWSDRGLGTQYF	TRBJ2-5	.	TRBD1	TRBV30
TGTGCCAGCAGTTTGAACAGGGTGGATGAAAAACTGTTTTTT	CASSLNRVDEKLFF	TRBJ1-4	.	.	TRBV28
TGTGCCAGCAGTGGCGCGGGATGGGTTCCCGAGCAGTACTTC	CASSGAGWVPEQYF	TRBJ2-7	.	.	TRBV28
TGTGCCACCAGCGAAGACTTGGACGAGCAGTACTTC	CATSEDLDEQYF	TRBJ2-7	.	.	TRBV15
TGTGCCTGGAGCAGGGCTTTAGGTCAGCCCCAGCATTTT	CAWSRALGQPQHF	TRBJ1-5	.	.	TRBV30
TGTGCCAGCACCCTCTCCGGGACTAGCTTTGATACGCAGTATTTT	CASTLSGTSFDTQYF	TRBJ2-3	.	TRBD2	TRBV27
TGTGCCAGCTCATGGTATAGTTCGGCCTACAATGAGCAGTTCTTC	CASSWYSSAYNEQFF	TRBJ2-1	.	.	TRBV18
TGTGCCAGCAGTTTCAGGCACGAGTCTTATGGCTACACCTTC	CASSFRHESYGYTF	TRBJ1-2	.	.	TRBV28
TGTGCCAGCAGCCCTCCGACTAGCGGGATAGACAATGAGCAGTTCTTC	CASSPPTSGIDNEQFF	TRBJ2-1	.	TRBD2	TRBV7-9
TGTGCCAGCAGTTGGGACAGGGGTCAGCCCCAGCATTTT	CASSWDRGQPQHF	TRBJ1-5	few	TRBD1	TRBV6-2/TRBV6-3
TGTGCCACCAGCAGAGATCGGGGCAGGGGTCAGCCCCAGCATTTT	CATSRDRGRGQPQHF	TRBJ1-5	.	.	TRBV15
TGTGCCAGCAGTTCGTCCTTTGGGGAGACTGAAGCTTTCTTT	CASSSSFGETEAFF	TRBJ1-1	.	.	TRBV6-5
TGTGCCAGCAGTGCCGGGGAAAATGAGCAGTTCTTC	CASSAGENEQFF	TRBJ2-1	.	.	TRBV7-9
TGTGCCAGCAGCCCTAGCGGGAGATGGAATGAGCAGTTCTTC	CASSPSGRWNEQFF	TRBJ2-1	.	TRBD2	TRBV3-1/TRBV3-2
TGTGCCAGCAGCTTCGGAGGGTTATCAAATTCACCCCTCCACTTT	CASSFGGLSNSPLHF	TRBJ1-6	once	.	TRBV27
TGCGCCAGCAGTGGTCAAACCTTACCGATTAGCGGGAACACCTACAATGAGCAGTTCTTC	CASSGQTLPISGNTYNEQFF	TRBJ2-1	.	TRBD2	TRBV10-2
TGTGCCAGTAGTATTCGGGGGATCGATAGCAATCAGCCCCAGCATTTT	CASSIRGIDSNQPQHF	TRBJ1-5	.	.	TRBV19
TGTGCCAGCAGTGACCCGCGGACAGCGAACCTCTTC	CASSDPRTANLF	TRBJ1-2	.	.	TRBV6-4